Below are 22 T cell receptor beta chains sequenced from a single sample in a study of early T cells in non-severe SARS-CoV-2 infection. TCRdb re-analysed the 5' RACE reads in MiXCR, keeping a single row per CDR3 protein. The sample carries tens of thousands of distinct CDR3 sequences, 14% recorded once. The sequencing input was whole blood. The receptors originated from an adult who was a healthcare worker with PCR-confirmed SARS-CoV-2 infection or an uninfected control (not recorded which).

This clonotype showed up many times. The V and J genes are TRBV6-4 and TRBJ2-1; D call uncertain. Trimming cost V 2 bases and J 6 bases, with 14 bases left between them. Germline V CDR1 and CDR2: MRHNA, SNTAGT. The CDR3 runs to 15 residues. Here the CDR3 DNA reads TGTGCCAGCAGTGACGAAGCAGGTGGGCCCAATGAGCAGTTCTTC. Amino acids: CASSDEAGGPNEQFF.

The table lists this clonotype with a few counts. This sequence joins TRBV28 and TRBJ1-1; no firm D call. The V gene lost 7 bases and the J gene lost 7 bases, with 19 bases spanning the gap. Germline V gene data show CDR1 as MDHEN and CDR2 as SYDVKM. The CDR3 totals 14 residues. This CDR3 is CASTPRSLLVEAFF. DNA of the CDR3: TGTGCCAGCACCCCCAGGTCCTTGCTGGTTGAAGCTTTCTTT.

This clonotype was counted ten times or more. The chain has TRBV7-3 and TRBJ2-3; D is possibly TRBD1 (5 bases). V was clipped by 4 bases and J by 0 bases, with 20 bases between them. The germline CDR1 and CDR2 sequences are SGHTA and FQGTGA. The CDR3 has 18 residues. CDR3 sequence reads: CASSSRNNRNPSTDTQYF. CDR3 coding DNA: TGTGCCAGCAGCTCTCGAAACAACAGGAACCCGAGCACAGATACGCAGTATTTT.

This clonotype appeared a few times. V and J are TRBV6-5 and TRBJ2-7; TRBD1 matches at 11 bases. Germline CDR1 MNHEY, CDR2 SVGAGI. This CDR3 comprises 14 residues. J lost 7 bases, V lost 0 bases, and 2 bases had no gene match. CDR3 bases: TGTGCCAGCAGTTACTCGGACAGGGGGCGGGAGCAGTACTTC. Residues: CASSYSDRGREQYF.

This clonotype was counted at least ten times. The CDR3 sequence: CASSLSGGLETQYF. The CDR3 coding sequence is TGCGCCAGCAGCCTTAGCGGGGGCCTAGAGACCCAGTACTTC. V is TRBV4-1 and J is TRBJ2-5, with 9 nucleotides matching TRBD2. Germline CDR1 MGHRA, CDR2 YSYEKL. V was clipped by 4 bases and J by 4 bases; unmatched bases: 4. The CDR3 is 14 residues long.

This clonotype was seen many times. The chain recombines TRBV28 with TRBJ1-2, with a possible D match to TRBD1 (6 bases). The length of the CDR3 is 13 residues. CDR1 is MDHEN, CDR2 SYDVKM, per germline. V was clipped by 8 bases and J by 4 bases, with 14 bases between them. CDR3 DNA: TGTGCCAGCCTTATGGACAGAGCCTATGGCTACACCTTC. Amino acids: CASLMDRAYGYTF.

This clonotype showed up many times. The chain links TRBV13 to TRBJ1-5; D is perhaps TRBD1 (5 bases). Germline values: CDR1 PRHDT, CDR2 FYEKMQ (reference sequence). The CDR3 length is 15 residues. V lost 0 bases and J 0 bases, leaving 6 bases between the germline ends. Here the CDR3 DNA reads TGTGCCAGCAGCTTAGGTGACAGTAGCAATCAGCCCCAGCATTTT. Translation: CASSLGDSSNQPQHF.

The rearrangement joins TRBV9 to TRBJ2-7; 8 nucleotides match TRBD1. The CDR3 totals 16 residues. V shed 4 bases, J shed 7 bases, and the junction held 16 bases outside the gene matches. CDR1 is SGDLS and CDR2 is YYNGEE in the germline V gene. The CDR3 coding sequence is TGTGCCAGCAGCCCCCAACCCCGGACAGGGCTGGGGGAGCAGTACTTC. Translation: CASSPQPRTGLGEQYF.

The V call is TRBV30, the J call TRBJ1-6; D unresolved. V lost 0 bases and J lost 4, with 19 bases in between. Germline-derived CDR1 and CDR2 are GTSNPN and SVGIG (reference sequence). This CDR3 is 18 amino acids long. CDR3 sequence reads: CAWSVPRLGVFYNSPLHF. CDR3 DNA sequence: TGTGCCTGGAGTGTACCCAGGCTTGGGGTCTTTTATAATTCACCCCTCCACTTT.

The table lists this clonotype with a few counts. This sequence joins TRBV20-1 and TRBJ2-3; 7 bases are shared with TRBD2. The germline gives CDR1 DFQATT, CDR2 SNEGSKA (reference sequence). CDR3 length equals 14 residues. The trim removed 5 bases at V and 4 bases at J, leaving 9 bases unmatched. The CDR3 spells CSAERGVGADTQYF. The CDR3 nucleotides read TGCAGTGCTGAACGGGGGGTCGGCGCAGATACGCAGTATTTT.

The chain links TRBV4-2 to TRBJ1-4; D possibly corresponds to TRBD1 (6 bases). Looked up from germline, CDR1 is LGHNA and CDR2 is YNFKEQ. V was clipped by 1 base and J by 6 bases, with 9 bases between them. The CDR3 extends over 14 amino acids. CDR3 DNA sequence: TGTGCCAGCAGCCAAGGAGGGGGGTATGAAAAACTGTTTTTT. This translates into CASSQGGGYEKLFF.

The chain carries TRBV20-1 and TRBJ2-3, with 9 bases fitting TRBD2. The CDR3 contains 15 residues. Trimming cost V 3 bases and J 8 bases; bases outside gene matches: 12. Germline V gene lookup returns CDR1 DFQATT and CDR2 SNEGSKA (reference sequence). The CDR3 DNA follows: TGCAGTGCTAGCTTTAGCGGGGGAGTCCGGAGTACGCAGTATTTT. This gives the protein CSASFSGGVRSTQYF.

The V and J genes are TRBV7-3 and TRBJ2-2; D unresolved. V was clipped by 2 bases and J by 4 bases, with 8 bases between them. Per germline, CDR1 SGHTA and CDR2 FQGTGA. The CDR3 loop spans 14 amino acids. The CDR3 loop reads CASSLGSTTGELFF. Here the CDR3 DNA reads TGTGCCAGCAGCTTAGGTTCTACCACCGGGGAGCTGTTTTTT.

The CDR3, as DNA: TGTGCCAGCAGTTTTAGGGAAGGAAACACCATATATTTT. Amino acids: CASSFREGNTIYF. The chain carries TRBV27 and TRBJ1-3; D is undetermined. The CDR3 length is 13 residues. Germline assignment: CDR1 MNHEY and CDR2 SMNVEV (reference sequence). Trimming shortened V by 3 bases and J by 4 bases, and 7 bases separated the two germline ends.

In its sample, this clonotype was seen a few times. The V gene is TRBV28, the J gene TRBJ1-6; 8 bases align to TRBD1. The CDR3 has 17 residues. Germline values: CDR1 MDHEN, CDR2 SYDVKM. The junction had 11 bases not matched to a gene; V was cut back by 4 bases and J by 6 bases. CDR3 DNA: TGTGCCAGCAGTTGGGGCTTAGGGACAGGACTTAATTCACCCCTCCACTTT. Protein product: CASSWGLGTGLNSPLHF.

Regarding this clonotype: This could be a read error, since a much larger clone is one nucleotide away. The chain recombines TRBV3-1 with TRBJ1-5; D not resolved. Trimming pared 2 bases from V and 5 bases from J, leaving 7 bases between. Germline loops: CDR1 LGHDT, CDR2 YNNKEL (reference sequence). The CDR3 is 13 residues long. CDR3: CASSQQSDQPQHF. DNA of the CDR3: TGTGCCAGCAGCCAACAGTCGGATCAGCCCCAGCATTTT.

The count of this clonotype is one. CDR3 sequence: CASSPELAGTQYF. CDR3 coding DNA: TGTGCCAGCAGCCCCGAACTCGCGGGGACCCAGTACTTC. This chain uses TRBV7-3 with TRBJ2-5, with D perhaps matching TRBD2 (5 bases). CDR1 is SGHTA, CDR2 FQGTGA, per germline. The CDR3 has 13 residues. V lost 5 bases to trimming and J lost 7 bases, with 14 bases between them.

This clonotype was counted a few times. The V gene is TRBV7-9, the J gene TRBJ1-1, with 9 bases identical to TRBD1. V was clipped by 5 bases and J by 4 bases; unmatched bases: 5. CDR1 SEHNR and CDR2 FQNEAQ come from the germline V gene (reference sequence). This CDR3 comprises 14 residues. CDR3 DNA sequence: TGTGCCAGCAGCCCCGGGACAGGGCGCACTGAAGCTTTCTTT. It specifies CASSPGTGRTEAFF.

In this sample, this clonotype turned up once. V gene TRBV5-1 combines with J gene TRBJ1-1; D ambiguous. The CDR3 runs 13 residues. CDR1 is SGHRS and CDR2 is YFSETQ in the germline V gene. V shed 0 bases and J shed 6 bases, with 9 bases lying between them. The CDR3 spells CASSLDSGSEAFF. In DNA form, the CDR3 reads TGCGCCAGCAGCTTGGATTCTGGCTCTGAAGCTTTCTTT.

V usage is TRBV7-6 and J usage is TRBJ2-4; perhaps TRBD1 as D (5 bases). This CDR3 spans 13 amino acids. Trimming took 5 bases from V and 8 from J, leaving 13 bases between them. Germline V CDR1 and CDR2: SGHVS, FNYEAQ. For the CDR3, the DNA is TGTGCCAGCAGCCCCGTGGGGCAGGACATTCAGTACTTC. It is translated as CASSPVGQDIQYF.

The chain couples TRBV10-2 to TRBJ1-1; D possibly corresponds to TRBD1 (5 bases). This CDR3 is 13 amino acids long. The V gene's germline CDR1 is WSHSY and CDR2 SAAADI. The germline V and J ends were trimmed by 4 bases and 0 bases, with 6 bases remaining between them. The CDR3 loop is CASSATVNTEAFF. As DNA, the CDR3 is TGCGCCAGCAGTGCGACAGTGAACACTGAAGCTTTCTTT.

V is TRBV7-8 and J is TRBJ2-1; the D gene is possibly TRBD1 (7 bases). V lost 5 bases to trimming and J lost 5 bases, with 16 bases between them. This CDR3 spans 15 amino acids. Germline-derived CDR1 and CDR2 are SGHVS and FQNEAQ. The CDR3 DNA reads TGTGCCAGCAGCCAGCAGGGGGGATCCCACAATGAGCAGTTCTTC. Translated, it gives CASSQQGGSHNEQFF.